The source of this TCR beta chain is a study of blood T cell repertoires in COVID-19. The germline V and J ends were trimmed by 5 bases and 4 bases, with 14 bases remaining between them. This CDR3 is built from 14 residues. Germline V CDR1 and CDR2: SGHTA, FQGTGA. TCRdb keeps only in-frame clones here, not all; method: immunoSEQ multiplex PCR. The table lists around 300,000 clones, just under 90% of them singletons. Cohort placement rested on clinical history that participants reported themselves. The origin of this receptor is a woman aged 30 to 39 who had recovered from COVID-19. V gene TRBV7-3 combines with J gene TRBJ2-5; D gene ambiguous. Sequences were obtained from PBMCs or T cells enriched from blood (not recorded which). The chain's CDR3 is CASSATGFRETQYF. As DNA, the CDR3 is TGTGCCAGCAGCGCCACCGGGTTTCGAGAGACCCAGTACTTC.